These 10 T cell receptor beta chains were all obtained from the same sample, sequenced in a study of blood T cell repertoires in COVID-19. Clones were read by immunoSEQ multiplex PCR, and TCRdb kept only the in-frame ones, dropping some. The table lists 60,000 to 85,000 clones, 80% to 90% of them singletons. The sequencing sample was made of peripheral blood. These receptors all stem from a man aged 65-85 years with acute or convalescent COVID-19.

This clone showed up just once. The gene calls are TRBV19 and TRBJ2-1, with 8 bases that match TRBD2. The germline V gene encodes CDR1 LNHDA and CDR2 SQIVND (reference sequence). The CDR3 length is 17 residues. V was clipped by 6 bases and J by 7 bases; unmatched bases: 17. The CDR3 sequence: CASSQRGGTGLLNEQFF. CDR3 nucleotides: TGTGCCAGTAGCCAACGGGGGGGAACGGGCCTCCTAAATGAGCAGTTCTTC.

The rearrangement links TRBV2 to TRBJ1-5; 8 bases map to TRBD1. The CDR3 totals 14 residues. In germline, CDR1 is SNHLY, CDR2 FYNNEI. Losses at the gene ends were 5 bases for V and 4 bases for J; bases not matched to a gene: 4. The CDR3 spells CASSQTGVNQPQHF. The CDR3 coding sequence is TGTGCCAGCAGTCAGACAGGGGTGAATCAGCCCCAGCATTTT.

The J gene is TRBJ1-5, the V gene TRBV30; 7 nucleotides align to TRBD1. The V and J ends lost 0 bases and 6 bases, in that order; junction bases with no gene match: 11. This CDR3 has 16 amino acids. Germline V CDR1 and CDR2: GTSNPN, SVGIG (reference sequence). This CDR3 is CAWSVRGGQISQPQHF. CDR3 sequence (DNA): TGTGCCTGGAGTGTACGAGGGGGACAGATATCTCAGCCCCAGCATTTT. Variable domain in full (rest from reference TRBV30 and TRBJ1-5): SQTIHQWPATLVQPVGSPLSLECTVEGTSNPNLYWYRQAAGRGLQLLFYSVGIGQISSEVPQNLSASRPQDRQFILSSKKLLLSDSGFYLCAWSVRGGQISQPQHFGDGTRLSIL.

This chain links TRBV6-5 with TRBJ2-7; maybe TRBD1 (5 bases). Germline V gene sequence: CDR1 MNHEY, CDR2 SVGAGI. The V gene lost 0 bases and the J gene lost 5 bases, with 14 bases spanning the gap. The CDR3 extends over 15 amino acids. The CDR3 DNA follows: TGTGCCAGCAGTTACTCTGGGGCCCAGCCACACGAGCAGTACTTC. Protein product: CASSYSGAQPHEQYF.

The rearrangement joins TRBV28 to TRBJ2-7, with TRBD2 identical over 8 bases. The CDR3 is 14 residues long. The junction had 8 bases not matched to a gene; V was cut back by 3 bases and J by 7 bases. CDR1 MDHEN and CDR2 SYDVKM come from the germline V gene. The CDR3 protein is CASSFAGGPGEQYF. The CDR3 nucleotides are TGTGCCAGCAGTTTTGCGGGGGGACCCGGGGAGCAGTACTTC.

V usage is TRBV7-6 and J usage is TRBJ2-6; D is unclear. V was clipped by 4 bases and J by 4 bases, with 8 bases between them. The CDR3 has 14 residues. Germline CDR1 is SGHVS and CDR2 is FNYEAQ. The CDR3 is CASSSPVGANVLTF. The CDR3 bases are TGTGCCAGCAGCTCCCCGGTGGGGGCCAACGTCCTGACTTTC.

The chain joins TRBV25-1 to TRBJ1-2; D might be TRBD1 (5 bases). V shed 1 base and J shed 4 bases, with 7 bases lying between them. Germline CDR1 and CDR2: MGHDK and SYGVNS. The CDR3 is 13 residues long. The CDR3 sequence is CASSESGGYGYTF. The DNA for the CDR3 is TGTGCCAGCAGTGAATCGGGGGGCTATGGCTACACCTTC.

V and J are TRBV28 and TRBJ1-2; weak D call: TRBD1 (5 bases). Germline CDR1 MDHEN, CDR2 SYDVKM. The V gene lost 1 base and the J gene lost 4 bases, with 13 bases spanning the gap. CDR3 length: 15 residues. The chain's CDR3 is CASSLSPTDLYGYTF. Here the CDR3 DNA reads TGTGCCAGCAGTTTATCCCCGACAGACCTCTATGGCTACACCTTC.

In DNA, the CDR3 is TGTGCCACCAGTGATGGACAGGGGGTGGCTAATGAAAAACTGTTTTTT. Translation gives CATSDGQGVANEKLFF. The chain joins TRBV24-1 to TRBJ1-4; 10 bases line up with TRBD1. V shed 3 bases, J shed 3 bases, and the junction held 3 bases outside the gene matches. This CDR3 has 16 residues. Looked up from germline, CDR1 is KGHDR and CDR2 is SFDVKD.

This sequence joins TRBV24-1 and TRBJ2-1; a possible D gene is TRBD2 (5 bases). CDR1 and CDR2 (germline): KGHDR, SFDVKD. The CDR3 extends over 15 amino acids. V was shortened by 4 bases and J by 8 bases, with 17 bases between the two germline ends. The CDR3 spells CATSEGRVLEDEQFF. CDR3 bases: TGTGCCACCAGTGAGGGTAGGGTATTGGAGGATGAGCAGTTCTTC.